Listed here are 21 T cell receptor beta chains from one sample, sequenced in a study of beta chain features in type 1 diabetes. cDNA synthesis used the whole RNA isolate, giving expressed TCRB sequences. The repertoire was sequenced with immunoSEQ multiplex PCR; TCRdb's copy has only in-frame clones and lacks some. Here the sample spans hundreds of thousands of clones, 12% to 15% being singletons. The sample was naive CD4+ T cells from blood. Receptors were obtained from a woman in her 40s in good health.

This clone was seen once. The CDR3 DNA reads TGTGCCAGCACCTCCCCGGGATTACAAACCGGGGAGCTGTTTTTT. Its protein is CASTSPGLQTGELFF. This chain joins TRBV5-4 and TRBJ2-2; tentative D call: TRBD2 (5 bases). This CDR3 has 15 amino acids. Trimming left V 6 bases short and J 5 bases short, with 17 bases between. Germline values: CDR1 SGHNT, CDR2 YYREEE (reference sequence).

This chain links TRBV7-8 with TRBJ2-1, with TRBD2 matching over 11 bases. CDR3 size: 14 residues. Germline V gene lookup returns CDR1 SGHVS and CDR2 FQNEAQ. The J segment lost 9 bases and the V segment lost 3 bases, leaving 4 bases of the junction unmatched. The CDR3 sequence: CASSFGLAGLEQFF. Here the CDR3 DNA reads TGTGCCAGCAGCTTTGGACTAGCGGGCCTTGAGCAGTTCTTC.

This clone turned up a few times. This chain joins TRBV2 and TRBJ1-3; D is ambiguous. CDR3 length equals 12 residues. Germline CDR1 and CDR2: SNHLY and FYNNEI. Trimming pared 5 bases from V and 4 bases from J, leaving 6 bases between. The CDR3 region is CASSLRGNTIYF. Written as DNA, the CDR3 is TGTGCCAGCAGTCTCAGGGGAAACACCATATATTTT.

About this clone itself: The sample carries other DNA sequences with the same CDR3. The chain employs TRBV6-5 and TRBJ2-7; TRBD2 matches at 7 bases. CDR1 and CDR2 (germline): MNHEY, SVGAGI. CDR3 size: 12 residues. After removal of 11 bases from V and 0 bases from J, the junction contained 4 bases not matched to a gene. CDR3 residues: CASRDYSYEQYF. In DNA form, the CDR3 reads TGTGCCTCTAGGGACTACTCCTACGAGCAGTACTTC.

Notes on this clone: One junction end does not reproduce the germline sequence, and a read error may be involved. CDR3 loop: CASSYPRSMSDF. CDR3 in DNA: TGTGCCAGCAGTTATCCCCGGTCGATGTCGGACTTC. The gene calls are TRBV6-5 and TRBJ2-7; D is unclear. The CDR3 length is 12 residues. Germline values: CDR1 MNHEY, CDR2 SVGAGI.

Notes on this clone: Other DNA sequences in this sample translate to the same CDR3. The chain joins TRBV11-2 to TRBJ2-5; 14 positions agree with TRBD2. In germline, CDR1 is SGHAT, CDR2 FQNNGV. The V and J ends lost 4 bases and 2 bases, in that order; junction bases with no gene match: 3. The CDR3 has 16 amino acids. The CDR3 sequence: CASSSGLAGGQETQYF. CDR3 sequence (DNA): TGTGCCAGCAGCTCCGGACTAGCGGGGGGACAAGAGACCCAGTACTTC.

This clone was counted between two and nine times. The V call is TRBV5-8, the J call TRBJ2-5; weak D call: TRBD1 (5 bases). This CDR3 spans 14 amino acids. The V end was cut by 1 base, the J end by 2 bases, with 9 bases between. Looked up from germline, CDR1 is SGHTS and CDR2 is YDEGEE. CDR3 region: CASSLRTQQETQYF. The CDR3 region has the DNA TGTGCCAGCAGCTTGAGGACACAACAAGAGACCCAGTACTTC.

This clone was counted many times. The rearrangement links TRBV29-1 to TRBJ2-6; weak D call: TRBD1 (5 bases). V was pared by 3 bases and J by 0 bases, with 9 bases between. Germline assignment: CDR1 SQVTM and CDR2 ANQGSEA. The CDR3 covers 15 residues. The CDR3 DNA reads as TGCAGCGTTGATAGGGGAAGCTCTGGGGCCAACGTCCTGACTTTC. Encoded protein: CSVDRGSSGANVLTF.

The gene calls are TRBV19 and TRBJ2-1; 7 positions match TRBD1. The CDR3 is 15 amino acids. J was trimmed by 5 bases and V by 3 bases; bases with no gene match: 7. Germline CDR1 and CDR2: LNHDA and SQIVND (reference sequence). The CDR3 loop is CASSIRDSRDNEQFF. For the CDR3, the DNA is TGTGCCAGTAGTATTAGGGACAGTCGAGACAATGAGCAGTTCTTC. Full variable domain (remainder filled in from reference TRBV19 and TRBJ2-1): DGGITQSPKYLFRKEGQNVTLSCEQNLNHDAMYWYRQDPGQGLRLIYYSQIVNDFQKGDIAEGYSVSREKKESFPLTVTSAQKNPTAFYLCASSIRDSRDNEQFFGPGTRLTVL.

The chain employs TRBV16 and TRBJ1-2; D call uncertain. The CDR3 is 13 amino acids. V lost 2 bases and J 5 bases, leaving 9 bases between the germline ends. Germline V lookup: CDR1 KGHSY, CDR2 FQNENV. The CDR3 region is CASSQRQTYGYTF. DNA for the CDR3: TGTGCCAGCAGCCAACGTCAGACATATGGCTACACCTTC.

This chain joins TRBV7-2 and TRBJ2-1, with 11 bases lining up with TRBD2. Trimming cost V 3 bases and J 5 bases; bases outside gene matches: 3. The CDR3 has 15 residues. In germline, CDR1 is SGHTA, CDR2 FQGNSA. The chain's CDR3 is CASSLLAGGHNEQFF. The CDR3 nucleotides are TGTGCCAGCAGCTTGCTAGCGGGGGGCCACAATGAGCAGTTCTTC.

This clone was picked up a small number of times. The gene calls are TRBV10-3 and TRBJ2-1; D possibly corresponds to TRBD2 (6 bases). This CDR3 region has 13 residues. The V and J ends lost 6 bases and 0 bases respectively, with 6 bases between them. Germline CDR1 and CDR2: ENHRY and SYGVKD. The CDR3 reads CAIRGGSYNEQFF. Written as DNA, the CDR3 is TGTGCCATCAGGGGGGGCTCCTACAATGAGCAGTTCTTC.

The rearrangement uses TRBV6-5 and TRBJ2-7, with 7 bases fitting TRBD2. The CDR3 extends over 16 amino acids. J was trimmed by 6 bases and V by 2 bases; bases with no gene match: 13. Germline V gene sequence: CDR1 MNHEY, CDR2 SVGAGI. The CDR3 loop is CASSYPGLGWCFEQYF. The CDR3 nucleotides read TGTGCCAGCAGTTACCCAGGACTAGGTTGGTGCTTCGAGCAGTACTTC.

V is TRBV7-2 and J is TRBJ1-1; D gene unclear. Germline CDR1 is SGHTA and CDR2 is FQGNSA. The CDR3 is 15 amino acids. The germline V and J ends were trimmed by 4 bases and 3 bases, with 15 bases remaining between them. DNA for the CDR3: TGTGCCAGCAGCTCGATGACCATCGGGTACACTGAAGCTTTCTTT. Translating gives CASSSMTIGYTEAFF. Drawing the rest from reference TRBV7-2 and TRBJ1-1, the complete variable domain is GAGVSQSPSNKVTEKGKDVELRCDPISGHTALYWYRQSLGQGLEFLIYFQGNSAPDKSGLPSDRFSAERTGGSVSTLTIQRTQQEDSAVYLCASSSMTIGYTEAFFGQGTRLTVV.

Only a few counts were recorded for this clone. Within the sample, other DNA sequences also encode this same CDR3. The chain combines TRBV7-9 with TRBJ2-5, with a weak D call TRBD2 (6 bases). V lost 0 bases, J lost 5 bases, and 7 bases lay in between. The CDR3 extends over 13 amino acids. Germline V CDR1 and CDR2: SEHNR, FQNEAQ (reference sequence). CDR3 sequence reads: CASSLAGGETQYF. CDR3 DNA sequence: TGTGCCAGCAGCTTAGCCGGGGGTGAGACCCAGTACTTC.

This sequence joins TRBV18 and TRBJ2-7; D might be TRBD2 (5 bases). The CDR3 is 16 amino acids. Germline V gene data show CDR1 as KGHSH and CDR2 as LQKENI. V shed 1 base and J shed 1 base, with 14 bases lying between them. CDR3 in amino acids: CASSPLRDMISYEQYF. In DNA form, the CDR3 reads TGTGCCAGCTCACCACTCCGGGATATGATATCCTACGAGCAGTACTTC.

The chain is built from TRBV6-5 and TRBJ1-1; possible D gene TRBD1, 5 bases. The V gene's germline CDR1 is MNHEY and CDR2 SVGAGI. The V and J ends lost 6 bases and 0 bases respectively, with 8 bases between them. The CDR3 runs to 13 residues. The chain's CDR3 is CASSSQVNTEAFF. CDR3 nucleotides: TGTGCCAGCAGCTCACAGGTGAACACTGAAGCTTTCTTT.

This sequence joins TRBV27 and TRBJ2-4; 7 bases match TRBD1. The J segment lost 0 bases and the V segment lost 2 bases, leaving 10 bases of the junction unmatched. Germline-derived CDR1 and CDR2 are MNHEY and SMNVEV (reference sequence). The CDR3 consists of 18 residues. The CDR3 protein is CASSLRGRLDIAKNIQYF. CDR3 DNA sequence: TGTGCCAGCAGTTTAAGGGGGCGCCTGGATATAGCCAAAAACATTCAGTACTTC.

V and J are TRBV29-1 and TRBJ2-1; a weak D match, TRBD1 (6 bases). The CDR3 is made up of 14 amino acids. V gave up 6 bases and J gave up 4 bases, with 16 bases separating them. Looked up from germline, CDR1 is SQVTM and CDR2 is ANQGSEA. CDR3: CSVQGRGPYNEQFF. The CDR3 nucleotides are TGCAGCGTACAGGGAAGGGGACCTTACAATGAGCAGTTCTTC.

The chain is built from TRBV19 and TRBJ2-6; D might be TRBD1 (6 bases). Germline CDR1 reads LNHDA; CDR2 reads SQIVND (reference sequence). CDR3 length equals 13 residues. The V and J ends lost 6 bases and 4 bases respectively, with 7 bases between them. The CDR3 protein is CASRGTGANVLTF. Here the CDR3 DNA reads TGTGCCAGTAGGGGGACAGGGGCCAACGTCCTGACTTTC. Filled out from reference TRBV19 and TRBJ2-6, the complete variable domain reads DGGITQSPKYLFRKEGQNVTLSCEQNLNHDAMYWYRQDPGQGLRLIYYSQIVNDFQKGDIAEGYSVSREKKESFPLTVTSAQKNPTAFYLCASRGTGANVLTFGAGSRLTVL.

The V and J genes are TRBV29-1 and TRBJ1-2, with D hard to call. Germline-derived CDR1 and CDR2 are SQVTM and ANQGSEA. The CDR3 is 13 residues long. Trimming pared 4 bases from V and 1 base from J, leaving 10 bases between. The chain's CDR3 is CSVATGVNYGYTF. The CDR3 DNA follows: TGCAGCGTTGCAACCGGGGTTAACTATGGCTACACCTTC.